The present T cell receptor beta chain was sequenced within a study of blood T cell repertoires in COVID-19. In the study overall: Material from acute and convalescent COVID-19 was sourced from the United States, Italy and Spain.

Sequencing was performed with immunoSEQ multiplex PCR; in TCRdb, only in-frame clones are kept and a portion is missing. The table has about 120,000 clones, less than 85% seen once. This CDR3 is 13 amino acids long. Germline V CDR1 and CDR2: SGDLS, YYNGEE. V lost 5 bases to trimming and J lost 0 bases, with 9 bases between them. This sequence joins TRBV9 and TRBJ2-7; D unresolved. The source is a man in his thirties or forties with acute or convalescent COVID-19. The source material was peripheral blood. The CDR3 DNA follows: TGTGCCAGCAGTTATGAGAGCTCCTACGAGCAGTACTTC. Translation: CASSYESSYEQYF. Full variable domain (missing parts from reference TRBV9 and TRBJ2-7): DSGVTQTPKHLITATGQRVTLRCSPRSGDLSVYWYQQSLDQGLQFLIQYYNGEERAKGNILERFSAQQFPDLHSELNLSSLELGDSALYFCASSYESSYEQYFGPGTRLTVT.